A single sample gave rise to the 10 T cell receptor beta chains below, sequenced in a study of blood T cell repertoires in COVID-19. Data came from immunoSEQ multiplex PCR; TCRdb stores just in-frame clones and leaves some out. The top ten hold 3.5% to 5% of the sample, which has approximately 170,000 clones, 83% seen once. What was sequenced was PBMCs or T cells enriched from blood (not recorded which). The receptors derive from a woman aged 50 to 60 who had recovered from COVID-19.

The rearrangement joins TRBV18 to TRBJ1-2, with D unresolved. V was cut by 3 bases and J by 9 bases, with 29 bases left in between. This CDR3 has 18 residues. Per germline, CDR1 KGHSH and CDR2 LQKENI. The CDR3 loop reads CASSPRKGTALLRGSYTF. CDR3 nucleotide sequence: TGTGCCAGCTCACCTCGGAAGGGAACAGCCTTACTCCGCGGGAGCTACACCTTC.

This clone was seen only a few times. This chain uses TRBV5-1 with TRBJ1-6; 7 nucleotides agree with TRBD1. V was pared by 0 bases and J by 1 base, with 7 bases of the junction left unmatched. The CDR3 spans 18 residues. Germline assignment: CDR1 SGHRS and CDR2 YFSETQ. CDR3 sequence (DNA): TGCGCCAGCAGCTTGGTGGGGCAGGGGGGTTCCTATAATTCACCCCTCCACTTT. It is translated as CASSLVGQGGSYNSPLHF.

V and J are TRBV6-5 and TRBJ2-2; 10 positions agree with TRBD1. This CDR3 spans 14 amino acids. Losses at the gene ends were 10 bases for V and 4 bases for J; bases not matched to a gene: 6. Germline lookup yields CDR1 MNHEY and CDR2 SVGAGI. The CDR3 sequence: CATKGQGFTGELFF. The DNA for the CDR3 is TGTGCCACCAAGGGACAGGGGTTCACCGGGGAGCTGTTTTTT.

The rearrangement joins TRBV29-1 to TRBJ2-7, with 10 bases aligning to TRBD1. Trimming took 6 bases from V and 5 from J; bases not matched to a gene: 7. CDR1 SQVTM and CDR2 ANQGSEA come from the germline V gene. This CDR3 spans 13 amino acids. CDR3 loop: CSVLDRGQNEQYV. CDR3 nucleotide sequence: TGCAGCGTCCTCGACAGGGGGCAGAACGAGCAGTACGTC.

V usage is TRBV30 and J usage is TRBJ1-3, with 8 bases lining up with TRBD1. V shed 3 bases and J 0 bases; nucleotides not matched to a gene: 7. Per germline, CDR1 GTSNPN and CDR2 SVGIG (reference sequence). This CDR3 is built from 16 residues. Here the CDR3 DNA reads TGTGCCTGGAGCCGAAATACAGGGGGCTCTGGAAACACCATATATTTT. It codes for CAWSRNTGGSGNTIYF.

V usage is TRBV18 and J usage is TRBJ1-1; unclear D gene. V lost 5 bases and J lost 3, with 10 bases in between. Germline V gene lookup returns CDR1 KGHSH and CDR2 LQKENI. The CDR3 extends over 13 amino acids. The CDR3, as DNA: TGTGCCAGCTCAACCGTCGGGGACACTGAAGCTTTCTTT. This translates into CASSTVGDTEAFF. The whole variable domain, filled in from reference TRBV18 and TRBJ1-1, reads NAGVMQNPRHLVRRRGQEARLRCSPMKGHSHVYWYRQLPEEGLKFMVYLQKENIIDESGMPKERFSAEFPKEGPSILRIQQVVRGDSAAYFCASSTVGDTEAFFGQGTRLTVV.

This clone showed up many times. The rearrangement joins TRBV27 to TRBJ1-2; 9 bases match TRBD1. The CDR3 contains 14 residues. Trimming cost V 6 bases and J 7 bases; bases outside gene matches: 9. The germline V gene has CDR1 MNHEY and CDR2 SMNVEV (reference sequence). CDR3 protein: CASRPGQGIGGYTF. The CDR3 bases are TGTGCCAGCAGACCGGGACAGGGAATAGGTGGCTACACCTTC.

The chain carries TRBV9 and TRBJ2-3, with 7 bases identical to TRBD2. This CDR3 region has 18 residues. CDR1 and CDR2 (germline): SGDLS, YYNGEE. V lost 0 bases and J lost 4; bases outside the gene matches: 14. DNA of the CDR3: TGTGCCAGCAGCGTAGGAGGTGGGGGGACTAAGATCGCAGATACGCAGTATTTT. This translates into CASSVGGGGTKIADTQYF.

The V and J genes are TRBV9 and TRBJ2-2; 11 bases line up with TRBD2. There are 16 residues in the CDR3. CDR1 and CDR2 (germline): SGDLS, YYNGEE. The V gene end was trimmed by 5 bases and the J gene end by 4 bases; junction bases not matched to a gene: 7. DNA for the CDR3: TGTGCCAGCAGTGCCTCTAGCGGGGGGCCCACCGGGGAGCTGTTTTTT. This translates into CASSASSGGPTGELFF.

The rearrangement uses TRBV7-9 and TRBJ1-2; 7 positions agree with TRBD1. This CDR3 has 18 residues. CDR1 SEHNR and CDR2 FQNEAQ come from the germline V gene (reference sequence). Germline trimming cut 0 bases from V and 4 bases from J; bases unmatched to any gene: 14. The chain's CDR3 is CASSLAGGDTAGVYGYTF. Written as DNA, the CDR3 is TGTGCCAGCAGCTTAGCAGGGGGCGACACCGCGGGTGTCTATGGCTACACCTTC.